A selection of T cell receptor beta chains follows, all from one sample in a study of persistence of HIV-infected CD4 T cells. No cognate antigen is known for these TCRs. Assay: immunoSEQ multiplex PCR; the TCRdb copy retains only in-frame clones and omits some. Of around 40,000 clones in the sample, around 89% were seen once. Sequencing used CD4+ T cells sorted from PBMCs after approximately 19-hour stimulation, obtained from a patient who received antiretroviral therapy. The receptors come from an adult woman with HIV who was CMV-seropositive. CDR3s include the opening cysteine and the closing phenylalanine or tryptophan. The D gene is left open where the match is weak.

-,TRBJ2-3,TRBV24-1,CATSDLRASNTQYF
-,TRBJ2-1,TRBV11-1,CASSSGRLGYNEQFF
-,TRBJ1-1,TRBV19,CATLAGGRNTEAFF
TRBD1,TRBJ1-3,TRBV30,CAWSRDSGSGNTIYF
-,TRBJ2-1,TRBV6-2/TRBV6-3,CASSPSDPGFYNEQFF
-,TRBJ1-3,TRBV9,CASSVSGASRGNTIYF
-,TRBJ1-1,TRBV30,CAWNTVTDEAFF
-,TRBJ2-2,TRBV29-1,CSVLTNANTGELFF
TRBD1,TRBJ2-5,TRBV6-1,CASSENRGQETQYF
-,TRBJ1-3,TRBV30,CAWTLRGDGNTIYF
-,TRBJ2-1,TRBV5-8,CASSLTGLSYNEQFF
TRBD1,TRBJ2-7,TRBV10-3,CATVGDSSYEQYF
-,TRBJ1-1,TRBV15,CATSREWGGGTEAFF
TRBD1,TRBJ2-3,TRBV4-1,CASSQDYFKGTASTDTQYF
-,TRBJ1-1,TRBV2,CASSDLDKRMNTEAFF
TRBD1,TRBJ1-6,TRBV6-5,CASSSDRLSYNSPLHF